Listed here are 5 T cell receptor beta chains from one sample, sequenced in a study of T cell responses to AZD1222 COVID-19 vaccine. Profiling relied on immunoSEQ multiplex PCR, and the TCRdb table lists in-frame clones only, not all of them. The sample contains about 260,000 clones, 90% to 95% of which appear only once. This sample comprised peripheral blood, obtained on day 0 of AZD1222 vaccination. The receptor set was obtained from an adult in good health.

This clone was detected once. CDR3 in DNA: TGTGCCAGCAGCCCTGGGGGGGAAGCCGCCTACAATGAGCAGTTCTTC. Translated: CASSPGGEAAYNEQFF. The chain has TRBV9 and TRBJ2-1; TRBD2 matches 7 bases. Germline lookup yields CDR1 SGDLS and CDR2 YYNGEE. After removal of 4 bases from V and 2 bases from J, the junction contained 9 bases not matched to a gene. The CDR3 has 16 amino acids.

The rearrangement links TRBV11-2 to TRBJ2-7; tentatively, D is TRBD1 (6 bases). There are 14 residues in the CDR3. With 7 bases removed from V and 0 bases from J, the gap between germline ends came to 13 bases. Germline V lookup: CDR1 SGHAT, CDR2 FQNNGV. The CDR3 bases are TGTGCCAGCAAGAGGTACAGGGACTCCTACGAGCAGTACTTC. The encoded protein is CASKRYRDSYEQYF.

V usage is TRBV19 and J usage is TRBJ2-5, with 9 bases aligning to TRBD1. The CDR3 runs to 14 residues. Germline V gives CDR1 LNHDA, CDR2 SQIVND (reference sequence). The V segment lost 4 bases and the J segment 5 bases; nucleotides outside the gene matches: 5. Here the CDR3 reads CASSSRDRAETQYF. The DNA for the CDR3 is TGTGCCAGTAGTAGCCGGGACAGGGCCGAGACCCAGTACTTC.

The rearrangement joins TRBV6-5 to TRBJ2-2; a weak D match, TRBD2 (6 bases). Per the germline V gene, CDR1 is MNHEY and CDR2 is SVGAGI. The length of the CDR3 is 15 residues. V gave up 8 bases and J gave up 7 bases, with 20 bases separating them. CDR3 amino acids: CASEGRQGGIGELFF. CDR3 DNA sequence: TGTGCCAGCGAGGGCCGGCAGGGCGGGATCGGGGAGCTGTTTTTT.

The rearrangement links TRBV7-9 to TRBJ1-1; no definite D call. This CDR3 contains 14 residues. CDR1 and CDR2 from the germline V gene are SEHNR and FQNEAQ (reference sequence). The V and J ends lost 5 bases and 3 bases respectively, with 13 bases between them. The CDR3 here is CASSPTLSYTEAFF. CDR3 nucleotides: TGTGCCAGCAGCCCAACCTTGTCGTACACTGAAGCTTTCTTT.